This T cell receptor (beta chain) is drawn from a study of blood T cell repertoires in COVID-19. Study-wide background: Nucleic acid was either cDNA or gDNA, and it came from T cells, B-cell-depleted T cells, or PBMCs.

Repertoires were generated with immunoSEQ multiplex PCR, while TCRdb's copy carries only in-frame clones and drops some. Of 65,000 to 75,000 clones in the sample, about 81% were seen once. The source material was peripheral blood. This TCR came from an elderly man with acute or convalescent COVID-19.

CDR3 loop: CASSQDLGQEADTQYF. In DNA, the CDR3 is TGTGCCAGCAGCCAAGATTTGGGACAGGAGGCAGATACGCAGTATTTT. The chain combines TRBV4-2 with TRBJ2-3; 8 bases match TRBD1. After removal of 0 bases from V and 4 bases from J, the junction contained 6 bases not matched to a gene. CDR3 length: 16 residues. Per the germline V gene, CDR1 is LGHNA and CDR2 is YNFKEQ.